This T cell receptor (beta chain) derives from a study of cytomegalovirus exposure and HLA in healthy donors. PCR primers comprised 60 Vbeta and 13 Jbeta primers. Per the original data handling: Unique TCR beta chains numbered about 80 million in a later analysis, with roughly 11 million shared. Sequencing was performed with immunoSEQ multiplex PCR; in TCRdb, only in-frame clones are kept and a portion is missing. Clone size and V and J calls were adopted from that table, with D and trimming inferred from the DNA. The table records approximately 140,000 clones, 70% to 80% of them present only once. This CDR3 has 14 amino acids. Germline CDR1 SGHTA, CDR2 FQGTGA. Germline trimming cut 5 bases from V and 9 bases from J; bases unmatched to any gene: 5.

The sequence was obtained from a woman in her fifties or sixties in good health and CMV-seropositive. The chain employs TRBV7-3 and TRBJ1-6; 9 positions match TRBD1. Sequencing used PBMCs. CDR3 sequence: CASSTGQGISPLHF. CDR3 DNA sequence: TGTGCCAGCAGCACCGGACAGGGGATTTCACCCCTCCACTTT.